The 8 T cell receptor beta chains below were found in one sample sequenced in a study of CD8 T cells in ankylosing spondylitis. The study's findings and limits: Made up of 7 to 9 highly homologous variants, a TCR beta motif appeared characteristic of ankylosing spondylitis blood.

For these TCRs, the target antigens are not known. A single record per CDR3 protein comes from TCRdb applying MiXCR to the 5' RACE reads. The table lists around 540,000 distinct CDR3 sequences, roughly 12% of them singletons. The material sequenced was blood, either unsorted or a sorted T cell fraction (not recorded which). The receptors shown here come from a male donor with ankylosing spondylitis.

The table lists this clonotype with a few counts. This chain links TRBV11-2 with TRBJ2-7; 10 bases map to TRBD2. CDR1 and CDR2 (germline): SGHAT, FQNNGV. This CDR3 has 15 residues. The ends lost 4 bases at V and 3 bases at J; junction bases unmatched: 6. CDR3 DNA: TGTGCCAGCAGCTCTAGCGGGAGAGCCGGCTACGAGCAGTACTTC. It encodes CASSSSGRAGYEQYF. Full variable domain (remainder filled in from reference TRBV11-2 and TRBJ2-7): EAGVAQSPRYKIIEKRQSVAFWCNPISGHATLYWYQQILGQGPKLLIQFQNNGVVDDSQLPKDRFSAERLKGVDSTLKIQPAKLEDSAVYLCASSSSGRAGYEQYFGPGTRLTVT.

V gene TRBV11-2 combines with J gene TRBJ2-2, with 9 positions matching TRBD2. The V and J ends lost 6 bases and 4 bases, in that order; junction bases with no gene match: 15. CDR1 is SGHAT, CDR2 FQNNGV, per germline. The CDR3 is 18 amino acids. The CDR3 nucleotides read TGTGCCAGCAGTCGGAGGGCTAGCGGGATTCGAGGCACCGGGGAGCTGTTTTTT. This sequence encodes CASSRRASGIRGTGELFF.

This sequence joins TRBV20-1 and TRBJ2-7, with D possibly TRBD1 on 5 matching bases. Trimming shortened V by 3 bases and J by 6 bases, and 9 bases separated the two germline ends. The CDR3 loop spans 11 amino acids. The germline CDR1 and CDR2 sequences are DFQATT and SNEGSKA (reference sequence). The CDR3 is CSASLGREQYF. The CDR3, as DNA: TGCAGTGCTAGTCTGGGGCGCGAGCAGTACTTC.

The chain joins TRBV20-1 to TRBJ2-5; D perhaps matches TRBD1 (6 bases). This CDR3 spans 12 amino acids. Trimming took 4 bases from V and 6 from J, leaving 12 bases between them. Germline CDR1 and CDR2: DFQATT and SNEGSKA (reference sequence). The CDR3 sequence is CSAIYRVKTQYF. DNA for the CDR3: TGCAGTGCTATTTACAGGGTTAAGACCCAGTACTTC.

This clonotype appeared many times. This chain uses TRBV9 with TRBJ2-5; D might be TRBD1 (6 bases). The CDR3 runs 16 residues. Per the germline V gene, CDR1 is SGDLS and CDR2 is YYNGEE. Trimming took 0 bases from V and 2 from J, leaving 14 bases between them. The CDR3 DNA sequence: TGTGCCAGCAGCGTAGGATCTGAGGGGGTACAAGAGACCCAGTACTTC. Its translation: CASSVGSEGVQETQYF.

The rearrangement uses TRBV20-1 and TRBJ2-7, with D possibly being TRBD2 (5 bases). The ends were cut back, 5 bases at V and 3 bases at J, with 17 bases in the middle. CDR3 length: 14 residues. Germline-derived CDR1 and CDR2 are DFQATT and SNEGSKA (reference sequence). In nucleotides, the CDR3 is TGCAGTGCTCGGCCAAGGACTCACTTCTACGAGCAGTACTTC. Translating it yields CSARPRTHFYEQYF.

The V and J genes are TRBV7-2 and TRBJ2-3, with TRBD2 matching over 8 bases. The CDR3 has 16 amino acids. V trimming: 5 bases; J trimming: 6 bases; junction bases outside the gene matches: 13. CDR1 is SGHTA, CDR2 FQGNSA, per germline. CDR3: CASSRRAAGVGDTQYF. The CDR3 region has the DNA TGTGCCAGCAGCCGTCGGGCAGCGGGAGTCGGGGATACGCAGTATTTT.

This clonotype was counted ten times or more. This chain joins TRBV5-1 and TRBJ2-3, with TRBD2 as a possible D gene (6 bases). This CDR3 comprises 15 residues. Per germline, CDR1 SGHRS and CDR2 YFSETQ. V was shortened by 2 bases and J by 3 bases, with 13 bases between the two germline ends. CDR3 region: CASSFPGEGTDTQYF. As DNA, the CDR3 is TGCGCCAGCAGCTTCCCGGGAGAGGGGACAGATACGCAGTATTTT. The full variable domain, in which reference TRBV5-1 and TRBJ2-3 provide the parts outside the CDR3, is KAGVTQTPRYLIKTRGQQVTLSCSPISGHRSVSWYQQTPGQGLQFLFEYFSETQRNKGNFPGRFSGRQFSNSRSEMNVSTLELGDSALYLCASSFPGEGTDTQYFGPGTRLTVL.